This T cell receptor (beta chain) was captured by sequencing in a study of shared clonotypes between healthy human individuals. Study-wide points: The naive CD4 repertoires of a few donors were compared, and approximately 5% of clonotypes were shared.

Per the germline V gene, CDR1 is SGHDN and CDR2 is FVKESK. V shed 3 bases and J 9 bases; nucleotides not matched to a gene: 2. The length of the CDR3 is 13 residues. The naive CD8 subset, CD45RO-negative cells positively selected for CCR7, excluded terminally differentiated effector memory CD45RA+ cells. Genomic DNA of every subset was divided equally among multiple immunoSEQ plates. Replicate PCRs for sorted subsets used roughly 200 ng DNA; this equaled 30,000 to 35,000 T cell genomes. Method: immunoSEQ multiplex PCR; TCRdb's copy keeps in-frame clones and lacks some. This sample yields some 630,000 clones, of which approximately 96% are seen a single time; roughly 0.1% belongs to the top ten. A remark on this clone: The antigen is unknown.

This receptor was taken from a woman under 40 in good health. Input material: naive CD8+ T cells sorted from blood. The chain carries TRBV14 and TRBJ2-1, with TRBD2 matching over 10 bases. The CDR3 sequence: CASSHLAGGEQFF. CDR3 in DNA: TGTGCCAGCAGCCACTTAGCGGGAGGTGAGCAGTTCTTC.